This passage covers 8 T cell receptor beta chains from one sample sequenced in a study of blood T cell repertoires in COVID-19. The table came from immunoSEQ multiplex PCR; TCRdb's copy has only in-frame clones and leaves some out. The data hold about 220,000 clones, with under 90% observed a single time. The sample was PBMCs or T cells enriched from blood (not recorded which). The receptors originated from a woman aged 45-60 years who had been exposed to COVID-19.

The chain couples TRBV5-4 to TRBJ2-5; 11 nucleotides align to TRBD1. V shed 0 bases and J 4 bases; nucleotides not matched to a gene: 2. The CDR3 has 15 residues. Germline V gene data show CDR1 as SGHNT and CDR2 as YYREEE (reference sequence). The CDR3 reads CASSLAGQGGETQYF. In nucleotides, the CDR3 is TGTGCCAGCAGCTTGGCGGGACAGGGGGGAGAGACCCAGTACTTC.

The DNA for the CDR3 is TGTGCCAGCAGTCCCAATGGACAGGGGGGTTTGGCCCAGTACTTC. It specifies CASSPNGQGGLAQYF. The chain couples TRBV27 to TRBJ2-5; 10 nucleotides align to TRBD1. CDR3 length: 15 residues. Trimming took 5 bases from V and 9 from J; bases not matched to a gene: 12. Germline-derived CDR1 and CDR2 are MNHEY and SMNVEV (reference sequence).

The J gene is TRBJ2-7, the V gene TRBV11-2; 9 bases are shared with TRBD1. This CDR3 has 14 residues. From germline, CDR1 is SGHAT and CDR2 FQNNGV. V shed 2 bases, J shed 6 bases, and the junction held 5 bases outside the gene matches. The CDR3 sequence is CASSLRDRVGEQYF. The CDR3, as DNA: TGTGCCAGCAGCTTAAGGGACAGGGTTGGCGAGCAGTACTTC.

The chain combines TRBV7-9 with TRBJ2-4, with a weak D call TRBD2 (6 bases). From germline, CDR1 is SEHNR and CDR2 FQNEAQ (reference sequence). The V end was cut by 2 bases, the J end by 8 bases, with 7 bases between. This CDR3 is 12 amino acids long. As DNA, the CDR3 is TGTGCCAGCAGCTTAAGGGAGGACATTCAGTACTTC. Translation: CASSLREDIQYF.

The gene calls are TRBV6-5 and TRBJ1-1; maybe TRBD1 (6 bases). Trimming cost V 7 bases and J 6 bases, with 18 bases left between them. Looked up from germline, CDR1 is MNHEY and CDR2 is SVGAGI. This CDR3 spans 14 amino acids. CDR3 coding DNA: TGTGCCAGCACCGAGTTTCGGGGGGGCTCTGAAGCTTTCTTT. This gives the protein CASTEFRGGSEAFF.

The rearrangement uses TRBV4-2 and TRBJ2-2, with TRBD2 identical over 8 bases. The germline V gene has CDR1 LGHNA and CDR2 YNFKEQ. The ends lost 0 bases at V and 5 bases at J; junction bases unmatched: 8. The CDR3 runs to 17 residues. Written as DNA, the CDR3 is TGTGCCAGCAGCCAAGAAACCGGGGGGGCAGGGACCGGGGAGCTGTTTTTT. Translated, it gives CASSQETGGAGTGELFF.

The chain combines TRBV19 with TRBJ2-1; D perhaps matches TRBD1 (6 bases). CDR3 length equals 13 residues. Germline CDR1 and CDR2: LNHDA and SQIVND (reference sequence). Trimming pared 3 bases from V and 6 bases from J, leaving 9 bases between. The CDR3 sequence is CASSITGINEQFF. The CDR3 bases are TGTGCCAGTAGTATTACAGGGATCAATGAGCAGTTCTTC.

This clone was counted a single time. This chain joins TRBV5-6 and TRBJ2-1; 10 bases fit TRBD2. Losses at the gene ends were 4 bases for V and 10 bases for J; bases not matched to a gene: 14. Germline CDR1 and CDR2: SGHDT and YYEEEE. The CDR3 extends over 16 amino acids. CDR3 in DNA: TGTGCCAGCAGCCGCCTGATGAGCGGGGGGGCCGTGGAGCAGTTCTTC. It specifies CASSRLMSGGAVEQFF. The full variable domain, completed using reference TRBV5-6 and TRBJ2-1, is DAGVTQSPTHLIKTRGQQVTLRCSPKSGHDTVSWYQQALGQGPQFIFQYYEEEERQRGNFPDRFSGHQFPNYSSELNVNALLLGDSALYLCASSRLMSGGAVEQFFGPGTRLTVL.